The sample holds a few counts of the clone carrying this TCR beta chain. MiXCR, applied by TCRdb to the RT-PCR reads, yields one record per CDR3 protein. The sample shows around 90,000 distinct CDR3 sequences, roughly 48% of them seen only once. This specimen belongs to a study of patients and donors after allogeneic stem cell transplantation. V was shortened by 5 bases and J by 3 bases, with 16 bases between the two germline ends. From germline, CDR1 is KGHSH and CDR2 LQKENI. CDR3 length equals 15 residues. The chain joins TRBV18 to TRBJ1-1; perhaps TRBD1 as D (5 bases). This receptor was identified in a human donor who was either an allogeneic HSCT recipient or a stem cell or donor lymphocyte infusion donor (not recorded which). It is not recorded whose cells these are; they may come from a transplant donor. The sequenced sample was blood, either unsorted or a sorted T cell fraction (not recorded which). The CDR3 DNA is TGTGCCAGCTCAAACATTCAGGGAGCGGACACTGAAGCTTTCTTT. It is translated as CASSNIQGADTEAFF.